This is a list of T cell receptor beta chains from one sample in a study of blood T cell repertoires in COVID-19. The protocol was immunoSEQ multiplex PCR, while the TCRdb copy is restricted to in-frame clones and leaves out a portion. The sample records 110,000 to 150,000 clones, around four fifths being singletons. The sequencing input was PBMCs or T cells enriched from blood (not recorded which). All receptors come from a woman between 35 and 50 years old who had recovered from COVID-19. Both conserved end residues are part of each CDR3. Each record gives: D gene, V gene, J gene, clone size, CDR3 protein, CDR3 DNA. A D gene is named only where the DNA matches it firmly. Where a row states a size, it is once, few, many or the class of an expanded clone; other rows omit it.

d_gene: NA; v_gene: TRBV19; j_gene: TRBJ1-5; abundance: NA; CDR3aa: CASRRSGNSNQPQHF; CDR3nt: TGTGCCAGTAGACGATCAGGGAATAGCAATCAGCCCCAGCATTTT
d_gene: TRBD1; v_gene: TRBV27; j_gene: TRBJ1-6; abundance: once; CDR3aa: CASSLGGQGGSPLHF; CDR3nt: TGTGCCAGCAGTTTAGGGGGACAGGGGGGCTCACCCCTCCACTTT
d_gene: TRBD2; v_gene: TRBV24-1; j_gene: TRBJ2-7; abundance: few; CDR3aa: CATRIPGLAGVGEQYF; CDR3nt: TGTGCCACCCGGATTCCGGGACTAGCGGGAGTAGGCGAGCAGTACTTC
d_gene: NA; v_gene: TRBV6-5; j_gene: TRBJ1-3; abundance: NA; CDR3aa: CASSYSPGTTNTIYF; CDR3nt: TGTGCCAGCAGTTACTCCCCAGGGACTACGAACACCATATATTTT
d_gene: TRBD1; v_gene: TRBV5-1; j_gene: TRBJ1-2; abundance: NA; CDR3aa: CASSLEGGVGFGGYGYTF; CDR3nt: TGCGCCAGCAGCTTGGAAGGGGGCGTAGGTTTTGGAGGCTATGGCTACACCTTC
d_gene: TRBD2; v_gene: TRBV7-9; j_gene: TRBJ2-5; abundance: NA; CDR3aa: CASSLAPPGLAGGLETQYF; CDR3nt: TGTGCCAGCAGCTTAGCCCCACCCGGACTAGCGGGGGGGCTAGAGACCCAGTACTTC
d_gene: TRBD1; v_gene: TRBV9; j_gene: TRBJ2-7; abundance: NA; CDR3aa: CASSLGQGRYEQYF; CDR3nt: TGTGCCAGCAGCCTCGGACAGGGTCGATACGAGCAGTACTTC
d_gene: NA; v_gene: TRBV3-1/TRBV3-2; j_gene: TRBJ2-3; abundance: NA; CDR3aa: CASSQDDAGTQYF; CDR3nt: TGTGCCAGCAGCCAAGACGACGCGGGAACGCAGTATTTT
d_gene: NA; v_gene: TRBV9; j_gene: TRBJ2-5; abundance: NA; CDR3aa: CASSAGGEETQYF; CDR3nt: TGTGCCAGCAGCGCCGGCGGAGAAGAGACCCAGTACTTC
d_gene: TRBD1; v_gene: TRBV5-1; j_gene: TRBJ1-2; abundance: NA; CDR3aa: CASSPDRAYGYTF; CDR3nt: TGCGCCAGCAGCCCCGACAGGGCTTATGGCTACACCTTC
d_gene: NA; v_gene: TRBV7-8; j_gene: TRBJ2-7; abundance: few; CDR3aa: CASSRGGISSYEQYF; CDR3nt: TGTGCCAGCAGCAGAGGCGGGATCAGCTCCTACGAGCAGTACTTC
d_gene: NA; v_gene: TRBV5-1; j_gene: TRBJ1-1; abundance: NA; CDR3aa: CASSFGQRNTEAFF; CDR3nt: TGCGCCAGCAGCTTCGGACAGAGGAACACTGAAGCTTTCTTT
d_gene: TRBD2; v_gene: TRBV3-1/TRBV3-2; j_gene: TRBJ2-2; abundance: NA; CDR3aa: CASSQRPSGGGELFF; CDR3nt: TGTGCCAGCAGCCAGAGGCCTAGCGGGGGAGGGGAGCTGTTTTTT
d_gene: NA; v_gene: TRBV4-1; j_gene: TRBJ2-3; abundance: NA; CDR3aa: CASSQASADTQYF; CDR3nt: TGCGCCAGCAGCCAAGCTAGCGCAGATACGCAGTATTTT
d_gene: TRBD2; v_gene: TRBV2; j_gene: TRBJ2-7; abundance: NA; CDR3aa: CASRAGRTLGTTTYEQYF; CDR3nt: TGTGCCAGTCGAGCGGGACGGACATTAGGGACTACTACCTACGAGCAGTACTTC
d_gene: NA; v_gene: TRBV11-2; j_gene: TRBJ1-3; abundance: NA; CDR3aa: CASRDRTSGNTIYF; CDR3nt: TGTGCCAGCAGGGACCGGACTTCTGGAAACACCATATATTTT
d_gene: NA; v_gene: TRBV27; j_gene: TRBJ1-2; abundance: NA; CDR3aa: CASSLYQGDGYTF; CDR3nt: TGTGCCAGCAGTTTATATCAAGGGGATGGCTACACCTTC
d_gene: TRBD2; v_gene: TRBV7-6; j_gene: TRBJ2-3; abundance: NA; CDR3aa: CASSSGLALTDTQYF; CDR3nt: TGTGCCAGCAGCTCCGGACTAGCCCTCACAGATACGCAGTATTTT
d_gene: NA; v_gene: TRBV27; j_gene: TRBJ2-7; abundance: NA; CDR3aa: CASSPRDFTYEQYF; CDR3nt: TGTGCCAGCAGTCCCCGGGATTTTACCTACGAGCAGTACTTC
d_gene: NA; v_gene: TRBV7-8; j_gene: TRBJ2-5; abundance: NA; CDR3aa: CASCRTRQETQYF; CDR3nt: TGTGCCAGCTGCCGGACACGCCAAGAGACCCAGTACTTC
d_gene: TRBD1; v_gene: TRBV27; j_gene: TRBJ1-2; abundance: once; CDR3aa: CASMRPGGDYGYTF; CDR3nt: TGTGCCAGCATGAGGCCAGGGGGCGACTATGGCTACACCTTC
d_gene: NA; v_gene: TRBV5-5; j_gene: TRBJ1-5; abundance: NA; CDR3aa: CASSLDWRGDQPQHF; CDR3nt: TGTGCCAGCAGCTTGGATTGGAGGGGTGATCAGCCCCAGCATTTT
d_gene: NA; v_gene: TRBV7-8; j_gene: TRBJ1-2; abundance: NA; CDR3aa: CASSLFGTRYGYTF; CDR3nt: TGTGCCAGCAGCTTATTCGGGACAAGATATGGCTACACCTTC
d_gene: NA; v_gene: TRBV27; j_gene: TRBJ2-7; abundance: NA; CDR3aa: CASSLSPSYEQYF; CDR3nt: TGTGCCAGCAGTTTATCCCCCAGTTACGAGCAGTACTTC
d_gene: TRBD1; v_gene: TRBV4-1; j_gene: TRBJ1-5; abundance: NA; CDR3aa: CASSARTGENQPQHF; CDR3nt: TGCGCCAGCAGCGCCCGGACAGGGGAGAATCAGCCCCAGCATTTT
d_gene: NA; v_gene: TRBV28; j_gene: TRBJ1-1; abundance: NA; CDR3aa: CASSSATEAFF; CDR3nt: TGTGCCAGCAGCAGCGCGACTGAAGCTTTCTTT
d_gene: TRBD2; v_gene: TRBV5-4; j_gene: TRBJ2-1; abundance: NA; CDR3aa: CASSPGTSGPYNEQFF; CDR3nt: TGTGCCAGCAGCCCAGGGACTAGCGGGCCTTACAATGAGCAGTTCTTC
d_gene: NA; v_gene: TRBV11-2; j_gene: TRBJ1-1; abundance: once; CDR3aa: CASSQGGGAEAFF; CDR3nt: TGTGCCAGCAGCCAAGGAGGAGGCGCTGAAGCTTTCTTT
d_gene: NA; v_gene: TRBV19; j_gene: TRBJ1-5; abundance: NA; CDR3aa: CASRFRQGWDQPQHF; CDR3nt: TGTGCCAGTCGGTTTCGGCAGGGCTGGGATCAGCCCCAGCATTTT
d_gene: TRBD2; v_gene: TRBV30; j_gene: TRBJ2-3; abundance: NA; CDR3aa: CAWSEGTSASTDTQYF; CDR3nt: TGTGCCTGGAGTGAAGGGACTAGCGCTAGCACAGATACGCAGTATTTT
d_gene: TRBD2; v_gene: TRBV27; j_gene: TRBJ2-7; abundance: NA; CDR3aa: CASRGGSAYEQYF; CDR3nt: TGTGCCAGCCGCGGGGGGTCGGCCTACGAGCAGTACTTC
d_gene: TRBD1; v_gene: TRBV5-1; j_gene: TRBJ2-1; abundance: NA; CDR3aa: CASSRRDSSYNEQFF; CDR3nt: TGCGCCAGCAGCAGACGGGACAGCTCCTACAATGAGCAGTTCTTC
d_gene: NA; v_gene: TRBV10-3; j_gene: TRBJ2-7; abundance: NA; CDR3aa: CAISETGVSYEQYF; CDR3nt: TGTGCCATCAGTGAGACGGGAGTGAGCTACGAGCAGTACTTC
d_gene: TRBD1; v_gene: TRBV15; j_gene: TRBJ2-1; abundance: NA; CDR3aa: CATSRGVQGAPQGEFF; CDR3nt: TGTGCCACCAGCAGAGGAGTCCAGGGGGCTCCTCAAGGGGAGTTCTTC
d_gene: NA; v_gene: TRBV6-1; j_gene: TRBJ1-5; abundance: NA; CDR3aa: CASREGGGGNQPQHF; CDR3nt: TGTGCCAGCAGAGAAGGGGGAGGGGGCAATCAGCCCCAGCATTTT
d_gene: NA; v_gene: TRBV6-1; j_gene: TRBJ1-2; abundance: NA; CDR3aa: CASSEWEQDRSYGYTF; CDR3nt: TGTGCCAGCAGTGAATGGGAACAGGACAGAAGCTATGGCTACACCTTC
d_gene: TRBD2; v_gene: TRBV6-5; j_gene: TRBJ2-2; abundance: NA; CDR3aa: CASSYTSGRGTGELFF; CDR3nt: TGTGCCAGCAGTTACACTAGCGGGAGAGGCACCGGGGAGCTGTTTTTT
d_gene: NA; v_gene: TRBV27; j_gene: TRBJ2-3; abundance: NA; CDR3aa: CASSFRGVDTQYF; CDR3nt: TGTGCCAGCAGTTTCCGTGGAGTAGATACGCAGTATTTT
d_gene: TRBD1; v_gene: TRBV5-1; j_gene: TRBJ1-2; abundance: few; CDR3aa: CASSKGTAVSLDGYTF; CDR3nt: TGCGCCAGCAGCAAAGGGACAGCGGTATCGCTGGATGGCTACACCTTC
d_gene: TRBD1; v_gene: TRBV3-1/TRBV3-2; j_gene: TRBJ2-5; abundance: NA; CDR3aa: CASSLHPGQGEETQYF; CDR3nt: TGTGCCAGCAGCCTCCACCCGGGGCAGGGGGAAGAGACCCAGTACTTC
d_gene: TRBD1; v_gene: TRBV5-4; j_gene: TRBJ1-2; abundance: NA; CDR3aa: CASSPGQDVYGYTF; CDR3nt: TGTGCCAGCAGCCCGGGACAGGACGTCTATGGCTACACCTTC
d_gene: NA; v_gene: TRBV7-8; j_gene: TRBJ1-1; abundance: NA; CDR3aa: CASSIRTDNTEAFF; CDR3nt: TGTGCCAGCAGCATACGGACAGATAATACTGAAGCTTTCTTT
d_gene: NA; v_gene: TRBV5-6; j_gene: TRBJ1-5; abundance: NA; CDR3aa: CASSLYEGHSNQPQHF; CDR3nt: TGTGCCAGCAGCTTGTATGAGGGCCATAGCAATCAGCCCCAGCATTTT
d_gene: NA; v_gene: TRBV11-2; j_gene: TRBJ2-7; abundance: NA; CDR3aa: CASSWGAGALSEQYF; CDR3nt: TGTGCCAGCAGCTGGGGGGCGGGAGCTCTGTCCGAGCAGTACTTC
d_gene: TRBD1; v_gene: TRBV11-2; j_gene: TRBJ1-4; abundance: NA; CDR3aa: CASSSTGGGTNEKLFF; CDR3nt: TGTGCCAGCAGCTCAACAGGGGGCGGAACTAATGAAAAACTGTTTTTT